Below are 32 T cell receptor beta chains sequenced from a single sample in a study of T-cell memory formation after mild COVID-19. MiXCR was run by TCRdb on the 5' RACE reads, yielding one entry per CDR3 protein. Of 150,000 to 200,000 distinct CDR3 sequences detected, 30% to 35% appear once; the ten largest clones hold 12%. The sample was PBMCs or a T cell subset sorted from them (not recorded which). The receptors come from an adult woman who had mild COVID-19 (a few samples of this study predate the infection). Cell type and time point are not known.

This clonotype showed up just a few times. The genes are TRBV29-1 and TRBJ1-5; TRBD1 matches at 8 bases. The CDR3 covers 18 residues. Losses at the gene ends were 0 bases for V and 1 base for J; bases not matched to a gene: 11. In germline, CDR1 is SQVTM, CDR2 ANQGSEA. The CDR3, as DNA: TGCAGCGTTGAAGAGTCGACAGGGGCGAAACCAAGCAATCAGCCCCAGCATTTT. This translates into CSVEESTGAKPSNQPQHF.

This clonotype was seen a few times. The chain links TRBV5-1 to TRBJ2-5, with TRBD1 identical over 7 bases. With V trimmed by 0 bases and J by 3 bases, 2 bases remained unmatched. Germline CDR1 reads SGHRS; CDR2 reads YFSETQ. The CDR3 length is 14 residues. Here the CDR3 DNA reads TGCGCCAGCAGCTTGGGGGACAGAGAAGAGACCCAGTACTTC. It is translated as CASSLGDREETQYF.

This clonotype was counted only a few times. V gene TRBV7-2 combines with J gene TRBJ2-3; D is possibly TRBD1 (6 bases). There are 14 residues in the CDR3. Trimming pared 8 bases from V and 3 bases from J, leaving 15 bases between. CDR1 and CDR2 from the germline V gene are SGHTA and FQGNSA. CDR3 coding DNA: TGTGCCAGCGGTACAGGGTTTCGGACAGATACGCAGTATTTT. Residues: CASGTGFRTDTQYF.

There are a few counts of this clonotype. The CDR3 loop reads CASSYSAPNTEAFF. CDR3 DNA sequence: TGTGCCAGCAGTTACTCGGCACCCAACACTGAAGCTTTCTTT. The genes are TRBV6-2 or TRBV6-3 and TRBJ1-1; no reliable D call. Germline V gene lookup returns CDR1 MNHEY and CDR2 SVGEGT. Trimming removed 0 bases from V and 2 bases from J, with 7 bases in between. The CDR3 loop spans 14 amino acids.

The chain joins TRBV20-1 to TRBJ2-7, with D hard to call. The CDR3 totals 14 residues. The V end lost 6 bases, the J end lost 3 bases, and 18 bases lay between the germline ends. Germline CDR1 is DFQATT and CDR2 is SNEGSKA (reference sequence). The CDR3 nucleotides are TGCAGTGCCCACCCTCGGGCCTCAAACTACGAGCAGTACTTC. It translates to CSAHPRASNYEQYF.

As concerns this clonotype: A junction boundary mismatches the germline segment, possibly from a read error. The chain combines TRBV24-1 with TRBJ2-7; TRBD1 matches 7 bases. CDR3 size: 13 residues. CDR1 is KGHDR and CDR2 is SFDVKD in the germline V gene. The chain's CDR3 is CATSGTASFEQYF. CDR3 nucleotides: TGTGCAACCAGTGGGACAGCCTCCTTCGAGCAGTACTTC.

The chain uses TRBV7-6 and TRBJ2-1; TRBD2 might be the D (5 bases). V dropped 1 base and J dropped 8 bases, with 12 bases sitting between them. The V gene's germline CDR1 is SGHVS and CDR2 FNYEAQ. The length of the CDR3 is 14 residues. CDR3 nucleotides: TGTGCCAGCAGCTTAGTTCCGGGATCGGATGAGCAGTTCTTC. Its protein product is CASSLVPGSDEQFF.

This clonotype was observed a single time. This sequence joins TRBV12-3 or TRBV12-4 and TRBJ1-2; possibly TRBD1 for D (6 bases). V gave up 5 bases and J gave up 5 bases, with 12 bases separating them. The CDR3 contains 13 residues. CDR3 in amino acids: CASSPRTEYGYTF. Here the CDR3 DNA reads TGTGCCAGCAGTCCGCGGACAGAGTATGGCTACACCTTC.

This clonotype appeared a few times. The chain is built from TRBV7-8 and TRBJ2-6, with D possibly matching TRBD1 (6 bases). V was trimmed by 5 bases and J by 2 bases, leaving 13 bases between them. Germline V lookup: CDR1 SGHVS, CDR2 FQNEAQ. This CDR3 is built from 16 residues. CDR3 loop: CASSNSNRAGANVLTF. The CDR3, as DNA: TGTGCCAGCAGCAACTCCAACAGGGCTGGGGCCAACGTCCTGACTTTC.

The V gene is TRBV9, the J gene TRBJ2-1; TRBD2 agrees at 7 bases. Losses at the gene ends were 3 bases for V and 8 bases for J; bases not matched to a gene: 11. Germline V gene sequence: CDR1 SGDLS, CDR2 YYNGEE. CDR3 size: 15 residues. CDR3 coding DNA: TGTGCCAGCAGCGGGACCGGGGGAGGGCCCGATGAGCAGTTCTTC. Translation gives CASSGTGGGPDEQFF. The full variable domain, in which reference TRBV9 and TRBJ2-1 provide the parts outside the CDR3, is DSGVTQTPKHLITATGQRVTLRCSPRSGDLSVYWYQQSLDQGLQFLIQYYNGEERAKGNILERFSAQQFPDLHSELNLSSLELGDSALYFCASSGTGGGPDEQFFGPGTRLTVL.

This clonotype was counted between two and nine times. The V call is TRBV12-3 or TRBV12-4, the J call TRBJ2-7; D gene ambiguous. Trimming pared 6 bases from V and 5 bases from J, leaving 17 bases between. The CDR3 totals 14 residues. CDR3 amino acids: CASSQDQGHNEQYF. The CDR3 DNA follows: TGTGCCAGCAGCCAGGACCAAGGGCATAACGAGCAGTACTTC.

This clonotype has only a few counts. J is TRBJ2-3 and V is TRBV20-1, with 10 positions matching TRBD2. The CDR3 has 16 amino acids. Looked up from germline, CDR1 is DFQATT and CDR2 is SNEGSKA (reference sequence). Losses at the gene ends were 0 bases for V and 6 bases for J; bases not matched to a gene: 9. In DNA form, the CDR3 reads TGCAGTGCTAGAGATCGGGCTAGCGGGGGTGCGGATACGCAGTATTTT. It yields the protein CSARDRASGGADTQYF.

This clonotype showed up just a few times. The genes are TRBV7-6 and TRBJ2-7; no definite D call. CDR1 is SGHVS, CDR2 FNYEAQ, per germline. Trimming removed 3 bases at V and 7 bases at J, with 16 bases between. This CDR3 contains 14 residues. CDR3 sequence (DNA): TGTGCCAGCAGCTTTACCGGCCACCTACGAGAGCAGTACTTC. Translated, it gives CASSFTGHLREQYF.

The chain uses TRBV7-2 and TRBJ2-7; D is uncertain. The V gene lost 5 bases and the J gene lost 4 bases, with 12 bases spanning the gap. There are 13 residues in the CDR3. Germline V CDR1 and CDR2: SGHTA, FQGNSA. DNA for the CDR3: TGTGCCAGCAGCAAGTACTCCCTATACGAGCAGTACTTC. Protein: CASSKYSLYEQYF.

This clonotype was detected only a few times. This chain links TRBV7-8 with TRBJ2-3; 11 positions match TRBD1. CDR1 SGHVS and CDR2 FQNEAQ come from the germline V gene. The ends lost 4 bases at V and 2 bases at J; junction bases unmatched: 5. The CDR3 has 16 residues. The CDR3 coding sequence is TGTGCCAGCAGCTCAGGACAGGGGGCACCCACAGATACGCAGTATTTT. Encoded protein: CASSSGQGAPTDTQYF. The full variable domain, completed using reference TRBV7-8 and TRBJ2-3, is GAGVSQSPRYKVAKRGQDVALRCDPISGHVSLFWYQQALGQGPEFLTYFQNEAQLDKSGLPSDRFFAERPEGSVSTLKIQRTQQEDSAVYLCASSSGQGAPTDTQYFGPGTRLTVL.

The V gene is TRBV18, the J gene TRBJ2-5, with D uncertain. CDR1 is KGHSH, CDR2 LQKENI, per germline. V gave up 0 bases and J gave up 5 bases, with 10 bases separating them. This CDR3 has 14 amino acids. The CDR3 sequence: CASSPPIWMETQYF. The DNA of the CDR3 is TGTGCCAGCTCACCACCGATCTGGATGGAGACCCAGTACTTC.

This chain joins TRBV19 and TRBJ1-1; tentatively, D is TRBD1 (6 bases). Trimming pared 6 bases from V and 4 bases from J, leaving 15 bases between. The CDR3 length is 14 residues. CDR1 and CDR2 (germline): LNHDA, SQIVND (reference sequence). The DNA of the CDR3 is TGTGCCAGTAGCCAACAGGGATCGATCACTGAAGCTTTCTTT. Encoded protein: CASSQQGSITEAFF.

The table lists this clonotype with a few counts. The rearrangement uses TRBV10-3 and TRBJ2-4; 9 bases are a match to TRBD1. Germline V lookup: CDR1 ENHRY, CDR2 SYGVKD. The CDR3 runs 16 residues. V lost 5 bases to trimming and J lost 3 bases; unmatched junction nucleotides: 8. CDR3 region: CAISPGQGLGKNIQYF. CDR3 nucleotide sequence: TGTGCCATCAGTCCGGGACAGGGACTCGGCAAAAACATTCAGTACTTC.

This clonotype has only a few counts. CDR3 amino acids: CSARGFNEQFF. DNA of the CDR3: TGCAGTGCTAGAGGTTTCAATGAGCAGTTCTTC. The rearrangement links TRBV20-1 to TRBJ2-1; D is unclear. The CDR3 is 11 amino acids. The germline gives CDR1 DFQATT, CDR2 SNEGSKA (reference sequence). Between the trimmed V and J ends, which lost 1 base and 6 bases, there was a span of 4 bases.

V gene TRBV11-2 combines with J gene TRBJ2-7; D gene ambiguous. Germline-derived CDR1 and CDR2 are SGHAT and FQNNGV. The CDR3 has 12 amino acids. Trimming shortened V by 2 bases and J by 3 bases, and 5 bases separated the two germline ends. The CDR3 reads CASSLLGYEQYF. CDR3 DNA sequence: TGTGCCAGCAGCTTACTGGGCTACGAGCAGTACTTC.

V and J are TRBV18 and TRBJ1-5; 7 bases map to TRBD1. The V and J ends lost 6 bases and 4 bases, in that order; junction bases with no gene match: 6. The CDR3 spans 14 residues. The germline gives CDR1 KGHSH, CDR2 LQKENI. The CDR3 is CASSPGTVNQPQHF. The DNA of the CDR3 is TGTGCCAGCTCCCCCGGGACAGTTAATCAGCCCCAGCATTTT.

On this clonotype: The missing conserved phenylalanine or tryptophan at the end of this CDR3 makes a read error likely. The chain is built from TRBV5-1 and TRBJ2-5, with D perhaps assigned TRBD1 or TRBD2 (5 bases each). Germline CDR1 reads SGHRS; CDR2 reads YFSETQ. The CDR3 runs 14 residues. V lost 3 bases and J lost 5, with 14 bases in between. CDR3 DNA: TGCGCCAGCAGCTCCGGGACGGCCAGGGAGACCCAGTACTTA. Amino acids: CASSSGTARETQYL.

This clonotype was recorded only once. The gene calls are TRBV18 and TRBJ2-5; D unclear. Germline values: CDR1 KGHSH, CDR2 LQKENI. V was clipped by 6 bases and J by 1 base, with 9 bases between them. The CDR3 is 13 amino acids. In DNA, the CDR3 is TGTGCCAGCTCCGGATCAGTCCAAGAGACCCAGTACTTC. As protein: CASSGSVQETQYF. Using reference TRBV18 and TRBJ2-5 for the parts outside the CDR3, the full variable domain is NAGVMQNPRHLVRRRGQEARLRCSPMKGHSHVYWYRQLPEEGLKFMVYLQKENIIDESGMPKERFSAEFPKEGPSILRIQQVVRGDSAAYFCASSGSVQETQYFGPGTRLLVL.

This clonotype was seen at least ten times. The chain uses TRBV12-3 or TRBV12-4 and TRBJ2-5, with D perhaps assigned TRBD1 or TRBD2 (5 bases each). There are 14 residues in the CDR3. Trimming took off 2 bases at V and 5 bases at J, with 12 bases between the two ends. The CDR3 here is CASSLRQGGETQYF. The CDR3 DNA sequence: TGTGCCAGCAGTTTAAGGCAGGGCGGGGAGACCCAGTACTTC.

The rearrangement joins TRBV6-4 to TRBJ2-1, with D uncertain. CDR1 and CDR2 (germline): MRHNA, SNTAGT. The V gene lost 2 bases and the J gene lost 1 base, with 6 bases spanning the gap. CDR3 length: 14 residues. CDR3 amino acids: CASSDSRSYNEQFF. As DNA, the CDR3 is TGTGCCAGCAGTGACAGCCGTTCCTACAATGAGCAGTTCTTC.

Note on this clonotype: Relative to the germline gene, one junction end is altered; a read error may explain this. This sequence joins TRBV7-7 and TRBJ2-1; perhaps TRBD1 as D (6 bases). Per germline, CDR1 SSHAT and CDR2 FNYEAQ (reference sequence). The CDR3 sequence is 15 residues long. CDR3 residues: CASSLSLSGVSEQFF. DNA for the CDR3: TGTGCTAGCAGCTTAAGTCTATCAGGGGTCAGTGAGCAGTTCTTC.

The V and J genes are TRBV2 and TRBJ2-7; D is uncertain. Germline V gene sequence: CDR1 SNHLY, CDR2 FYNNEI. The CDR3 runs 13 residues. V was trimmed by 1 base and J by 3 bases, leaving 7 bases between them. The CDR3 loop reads CASSEGLFYEQYF. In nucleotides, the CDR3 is TGTGCCAGCAGTGAAGGTCTCTTCTACGAGCAGTACTTC.

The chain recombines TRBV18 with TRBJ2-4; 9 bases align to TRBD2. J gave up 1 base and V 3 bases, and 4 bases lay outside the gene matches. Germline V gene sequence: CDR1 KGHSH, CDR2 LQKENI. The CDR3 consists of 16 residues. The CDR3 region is CASSPPSGTAKNIQYF. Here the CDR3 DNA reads TGTGCCAGCTCACCTCCTAGCGGGACTGCCAAAAACATTCAGTACTTC.

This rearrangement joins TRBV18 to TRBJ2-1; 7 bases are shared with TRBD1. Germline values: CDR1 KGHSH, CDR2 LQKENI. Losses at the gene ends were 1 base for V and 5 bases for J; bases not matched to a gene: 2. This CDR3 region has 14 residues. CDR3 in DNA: TGTGCCAGCTCACCACTGCAGGGGGACAATGAGCAGTTCTTC. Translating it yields CASSPLQGDNEQFF.

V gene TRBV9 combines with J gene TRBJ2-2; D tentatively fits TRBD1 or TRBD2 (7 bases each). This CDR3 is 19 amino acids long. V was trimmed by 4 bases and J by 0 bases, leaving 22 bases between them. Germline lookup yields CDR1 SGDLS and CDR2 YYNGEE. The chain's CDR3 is CASSIHPRGEGANTGELFF. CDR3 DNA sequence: TGTGCCAGCAGCATACACCCCAGGGGGGAGGGCGCGAACACCGGGGAGCTGTTTTTT.

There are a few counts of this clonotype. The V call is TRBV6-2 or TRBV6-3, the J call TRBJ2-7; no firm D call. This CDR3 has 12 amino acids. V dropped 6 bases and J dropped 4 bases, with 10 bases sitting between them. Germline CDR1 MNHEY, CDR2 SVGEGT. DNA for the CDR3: TGTGCCAGCAGCGATGATCCTTACGAGCAGTACTTC. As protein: CASSDDPYEQYF.

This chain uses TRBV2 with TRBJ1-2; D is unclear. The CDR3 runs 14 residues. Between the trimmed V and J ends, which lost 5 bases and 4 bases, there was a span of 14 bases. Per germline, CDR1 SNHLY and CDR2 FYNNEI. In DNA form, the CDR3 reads TGTGCCAGCAGTACGGAGGGCGGCCGCTATGGCTACACCTTC. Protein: CASSTEGGRYGYTF.